This entry is about one T cell receptor (beta chain). The data were taken from a study of blood T cell repertoires in COVID-19. Study-wide background: The origin of the acute and convalescent COVID-19 samples was the United States, Italy and Spain. Sample material is recorded as cDNA or gDNA derived from T cells, B-cell-depleted T cells, or PBMCs.

The CDR3 runs to 14 residues. Germline CDR1 reads KGHDR; CDR2 reads SFDVKD. V lost 5 bases and J 4 bases, leaving 13 bases between the germline ends. Per the original methods: The assay estimated nucleated cells by amplifying reference gene primers. Profiled with immunoSEQ multiplex PCR; TCRdb holds only in-frame clones, not every one. V and J calls plus clone size are reproduced from that table; the DNA served to infer D and trimming. The sample lists about 51,000 clones, 82% occurring once. The TCR comes from a human donor with acute or convalescent COVID-19. The donor label of this sample is uncertain. This rearrangement joins TRBV24-1 to TRBJ1-1; TRBD1 is a possible D gene (5 bases). Sequenced input: peripheral blood. This CDR3 is CATSAPTEGTEAFF. DNA of the CDR3: TGTGCCACCAGTGCTCCGACAGAAGGCACTGAAGCTTTCTTT.